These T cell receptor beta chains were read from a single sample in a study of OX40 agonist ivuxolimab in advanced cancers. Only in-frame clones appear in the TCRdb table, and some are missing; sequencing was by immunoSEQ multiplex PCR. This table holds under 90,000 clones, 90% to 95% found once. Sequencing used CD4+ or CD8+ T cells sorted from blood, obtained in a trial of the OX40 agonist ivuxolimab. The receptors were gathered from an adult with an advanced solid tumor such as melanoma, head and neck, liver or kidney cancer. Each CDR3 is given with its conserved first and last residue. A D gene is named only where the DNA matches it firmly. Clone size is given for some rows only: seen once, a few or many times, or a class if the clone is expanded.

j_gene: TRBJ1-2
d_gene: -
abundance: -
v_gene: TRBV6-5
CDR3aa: CASSYQGLYGYTF
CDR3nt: TGTGCCAGCAGTTACCAAGGGCTCTATGGCTACACCTTC

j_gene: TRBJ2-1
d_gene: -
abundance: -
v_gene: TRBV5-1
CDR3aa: CASSLPSPSGAYEQFF
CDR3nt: TGCGCCAGCAGCTTGCCATCCCCTTCAGGGGCTTACGAGCAGTTCTTC

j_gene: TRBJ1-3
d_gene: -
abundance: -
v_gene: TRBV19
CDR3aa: CASSIQDNGDTIYF
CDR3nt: TGTGCCAGTAGTATCCAGGATAACGGAGACACCATATATTTT

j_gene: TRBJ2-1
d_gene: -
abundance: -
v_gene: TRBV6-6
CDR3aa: CATRDSRYNEQFF
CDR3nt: TGTGCCACCCGGGACTCGAGGTACAATGAGCAGTTCTTC

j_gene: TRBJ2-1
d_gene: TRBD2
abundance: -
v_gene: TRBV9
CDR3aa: CASSETGLAGAVEQFF
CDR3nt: TGTGCCAGCAGCGAGACGGGACTAGCGGGAGCGGTTGAGCAGTTCTTC

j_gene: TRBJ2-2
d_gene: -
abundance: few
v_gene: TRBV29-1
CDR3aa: CSVAGTATGELFF
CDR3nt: TGCAGCGTGGCCGGGACGGCAACCGGGGAGCTGTTTTTT

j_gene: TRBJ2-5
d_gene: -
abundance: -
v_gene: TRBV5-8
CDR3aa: CASSLGLLRETQYF
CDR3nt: TGTGCCAGCAGCTTGGGACTCCTCAGGGAGACCCAGTACTTC

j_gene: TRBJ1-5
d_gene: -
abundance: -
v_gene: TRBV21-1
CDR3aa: CASSYRESNQPQHF
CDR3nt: TGTGCCAGCAGCTACAGGGAATCCAATCAGCCCCAGCATTTT

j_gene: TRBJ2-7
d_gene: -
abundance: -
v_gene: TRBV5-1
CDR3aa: CASSLEGGRDFYEQYF
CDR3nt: TGCGCCAGCAGCTTGGAGGGTGGGCGCGATTTTTACGAGCAGTACTTC

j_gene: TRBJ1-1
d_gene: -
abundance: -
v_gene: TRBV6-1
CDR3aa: CASSSQPQGYTEAFF
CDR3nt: TGTGCCAGCAGTTCCCAACCCCAGGGGTACACTGAAGCTTTCTTT

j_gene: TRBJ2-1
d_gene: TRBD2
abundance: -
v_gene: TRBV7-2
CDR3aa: CASSPGGSGNNEQFF
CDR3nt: TGTGCCAGCAGCCCGGGTGGTAGCGGGAACAATGAGCAGTTCTTC